A single T cell receptor beta chain is shown here with its context. Patients from Seattle were sampled longitudinally, starting during active infection. This sample stems from a study of blood T cell repertoires in COVID-19. Study information: Acute and convalescent COVID-19 samples came from the United States, Italy and Spain. Sources were T cells, B-cell-depleted T cells, or PBMCs; the material itself was cDNA or gDNA.

Trimming stripped 11 bases from V and 2 bases from J, with 14 bases between. Germline V CDR1 and CDR2: MDHEN, SYDVKM. This CDR3 contains 13 residues. Original methodology: Reference gene primer amplification gave nucleated cell count estimates. TCRdb's table, derived via immunoSEQ multiplex PCR, lists solely in-frame clones and lacks some. That table supplies the V and J calls and clone size; D and trimming were determined from the DNA. The table lists about 28,000 clones, roughly 88% of them singletons. This receptor was obtained from a man aged 55 to 70 with COVID-19, enrolled during active disease. This chain uses TRBV28 with TRBJ2-3; possibly TRBD2 for D (5 bases). The sample taken for sequencing was peripheral blood. CDR3 nucleotides: TGTGCCTGCGGCGGAGGCCTCACAGATACGCAGTATTTT. As protein: CACGGGLTDTQYF.